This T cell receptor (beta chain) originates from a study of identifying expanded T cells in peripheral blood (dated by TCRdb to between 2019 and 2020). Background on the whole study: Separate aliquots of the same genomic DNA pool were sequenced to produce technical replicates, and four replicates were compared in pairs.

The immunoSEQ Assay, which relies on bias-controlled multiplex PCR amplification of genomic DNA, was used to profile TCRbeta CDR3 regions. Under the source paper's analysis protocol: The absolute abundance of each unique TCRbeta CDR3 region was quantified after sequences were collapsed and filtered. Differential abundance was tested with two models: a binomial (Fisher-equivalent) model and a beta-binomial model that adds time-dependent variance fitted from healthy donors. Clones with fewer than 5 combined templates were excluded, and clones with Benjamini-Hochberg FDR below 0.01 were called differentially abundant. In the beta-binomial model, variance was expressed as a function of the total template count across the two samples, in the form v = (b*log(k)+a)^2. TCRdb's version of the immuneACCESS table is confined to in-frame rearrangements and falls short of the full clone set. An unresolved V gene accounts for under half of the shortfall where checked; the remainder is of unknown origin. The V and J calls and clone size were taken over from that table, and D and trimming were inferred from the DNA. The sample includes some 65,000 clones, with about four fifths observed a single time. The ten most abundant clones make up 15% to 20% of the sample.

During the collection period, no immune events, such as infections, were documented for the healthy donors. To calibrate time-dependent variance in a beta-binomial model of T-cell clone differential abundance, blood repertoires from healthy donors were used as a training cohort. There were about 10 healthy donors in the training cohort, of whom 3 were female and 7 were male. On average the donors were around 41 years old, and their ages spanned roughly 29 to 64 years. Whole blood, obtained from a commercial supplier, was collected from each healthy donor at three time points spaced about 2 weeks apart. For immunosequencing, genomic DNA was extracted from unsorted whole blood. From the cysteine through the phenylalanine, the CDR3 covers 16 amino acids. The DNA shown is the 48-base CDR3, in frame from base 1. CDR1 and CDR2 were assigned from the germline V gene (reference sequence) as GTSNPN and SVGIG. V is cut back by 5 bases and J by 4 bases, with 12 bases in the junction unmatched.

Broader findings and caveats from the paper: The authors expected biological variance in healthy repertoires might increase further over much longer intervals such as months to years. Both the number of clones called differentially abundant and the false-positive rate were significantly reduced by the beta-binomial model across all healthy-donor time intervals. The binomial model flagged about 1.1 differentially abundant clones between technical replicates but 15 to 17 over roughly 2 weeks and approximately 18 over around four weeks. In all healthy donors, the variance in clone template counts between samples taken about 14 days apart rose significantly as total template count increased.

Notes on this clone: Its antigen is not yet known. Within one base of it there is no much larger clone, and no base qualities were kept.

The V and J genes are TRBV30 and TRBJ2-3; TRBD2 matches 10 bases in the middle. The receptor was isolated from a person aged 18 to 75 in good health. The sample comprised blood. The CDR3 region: CAWSRVAGGRADTQYF. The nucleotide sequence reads TGTGCCTGGTCTAGGGTAGCGGGGGGCCGGGCAGATACGCAGTATTTT.